These 25 T cell receptor beta chains originate from one sample sequenced in a study of blood T cell repertoires in COVID-19. The data were produced by immunoSEQ multiplex PCR, yet TCRdb's version contains in-frame clones alone and is incomplete. The sample consists of about 49,000 clones, about 88% of them appearing once. Sequenced: peripheral blood. The receptors come from a man in his forties with active COVID-19.

V gene TRBV9 combines with J gene TRBJ2-2; tentatively, D is TRBD2 (6 bases). The CDR3 is 16 residues long. The ends were cut back, 2 bases at V and 2 bases at J, with 13 bases in the middle. CDR1 is SGDLS, CDR2 YYNGEE, per germline. The CDR3 DNA follows: TGTGCCAGCAGCGTTCGGGGGAACGTCAACACCGGGGAGCTGTTTTTT. The encoded protein is CASSVRGNVNTGELFF.

This chain links TRBV27 with TRBJ2-2, with D unclear. Germline loops: CDR1 MNHEY, CDR2 SMNVEV (reference sequence). The CDR3 runs 14 residues. The V end was cut by 0 bases, the J end by 1 base, with 3 bases between. CDR3: CASSLSRNTGELFF. CDR3 bases: TGTGCCAGCAGTTTATCGAGGAACACCGGGGAGCTGTTTTTT.

The chain uses TRBV7-3 and TRBJ1-2; 8 positions match TRBD1. The J segment lost 8 bases and the V segment lost 5 bases, leaving 13 bases of the junction unmatched. The CDR3 runs to 15 residues. CDR1 SGHTA and CDR2 FQGTGA come from the germline V gene. In DNA form, the CDR3 reads TGTGCCAGCAGCCCCGGCCCTACAGGGGGTCAAGGCTACACCTTC. Amino acid sequence: CASSPGPTGGQGYTF.

V gene TRBV7-2 combines with J gene TRBJ2-5; no clear D. In germline, CDR1 is SGHTA, CDR2 FQGNSA. V lost 7 bases and J 1 base, leaving 10 bases between the germline ends. The CDR3 has 13 amino acids. This CDR3 is CASTRRLQETQYF. The CDR3 nucleotides read TGTGCCAGCACCCGGCGGCTCCAAGAGACCCAGTACTTC.

This clone has more than one count but fewer than ten. This rearrangement joins TRBV6-8 to TRBJ2-7, with 10 positions matching TRBD1. The CDR3 runs to 13 residues. Trimming cost V 9 bases and J 3 bases; bases outside gene matches: 5. Per the germline V gene, CDR1 is MNHGY and CDR2 is SAAAGT. CDR3 in amino acids: CASGTGAGYEQYF. DNA of the CDR3: TGTGCCAGTGGGACAGGGGCTGGCTACGAGCAGTACTTC.

The gene calls are TRBV7-2 and TRBJ2-5, with no clear D. The germline CDR1 and CDR2 sequences are SGHTA and FQGNSA. The CDR3 totals 15 residues. V was clipped by 5 bases and J by 0 bases, with 13 bases between them. CDR3 bases: TGTGCCAGCAGCCGCTGGGCCCGTTACCAAGAGACCCAGTACTTC. Its translation is CASSRWARYQETQYF.

The chain recombines TRBV28 with TRBJ1-6; D is undetermined. Trimming pared 5 bases from V and 9 bases from J, leaving 14 bases between. Germline assignment: CDR1 MDHEN and CDR2 SYDVKM. There are 14 residues in the CDR3. The CDR3 is CASSPGIGSSPLHF. The DNA for the CDR3 is TGTGCCAGCAGTCCGGGAATAGGAAGTTCACCCCTCCACTTT. Full variable domain (rest looked up from reference TRBV28 and TRBJ1-6): DVKVTQSSRYLVKRTGEKVFLECVQDMDHENMFWYRQDPGLGLRLIYFSYDVKMKEKGDIPEGYSVSREKKERFSLILESASTNQTSMYLCASSPGIGSSPLHFGNGTRLTVT.

On this clone: The sample carries other DNA sequences with the same CDR3. The chain joins TRBV7-2 to TRBJ1-4; D unresolved. CDR1 SGHTA and CDR2 FQGNSA come from the germline V gene. V lost 5 bases and J 7 bases, leaving 8 bases between the germline ends. The CDR3 totals 12 residues. CDR3 DNA sequence: TGTGCCAGCAGCCTCGAGGGTGAAAAACTGTTTTTT. Translation: CASSLEGEKLFF.

Only a few counts were recorded for this clone. The gene calls are TRBV6-4 and TRBJ2-1, with a possible D match to TRBD2 (5 bases). Germline V lookup: CDR1 MRHNA, CDR2 SNTAGT. The CDR3 contains 14 residues. The ends were cut back, 2 bases at V and 0 bases at J, with 5 bases in the middle. CDR3 in amino acids: CASSDGSSYNEQFF. The CDR3 DNA follows: TGTGCCAGCAGTGACGGGAGCTCCTACAATGAGCAGTTCTTC.

The chain is built from TRBV5-4 and TRBJ2-7; weak D call: TRBD1 (5 bases). The CDR3 spans 15 residues. Trimming left V 4 bases short and J 0 bases short, with 14 bases between. Germline CDR1 and CDR2: SGHNT and YYREEE (reference sequence). In DNA form, the CDR3 reads TGTGCCAGCAGCCCGACCGGCACAGGCTCCTACGAGCAGTACTTC. The encoded protein is CASSPTGTGSYEQYF.

The V gene is TRBV10-1, the J gene TRBJ1-6; possible D gene TRBD1, 6 bases. The CDR3 has 15 amino acids. Germline V gene data show CDR1 as WNHNN and CDR2 as SYGVQD (reference sequence). The V end lost 0 bases, the J end lost 7 bases, and 10 bases lay between the germline ends. CDR3 residues: CASSESRTENSPLHF. The CDR3 DNA reads TGCGCCAGCAGTGAGTCCCGGACAGAGAATTCACCCCTCCACTTT.

The V call is TRBV24-1, the J call TRBJ2-2, with a possible D match to TRBD2 (6 bases). The CDR3 loop spans 17 amino acids. V dropped 1 base and J dropped 4 bases, with 15 bases sitting between them. Germline CDR1 reads KGHDR; CDR2 reads SFDVKD. The CDR3 reads CATSDFLRDLPTGELFF. In DNA, the CDR3 is TGTGCCACCAGTGATTTTCTGCGGGACTTACCCACCGGGGAGCTGTTTTTT.

The rearrangement links TRBV6-1 to TRBJ2-1; 8 bases are a match to TRBD2. V was clipped by 2 bases and J by 0 bases; unmatched bases: 6. The CDR3 runs 17 residues. Germline lookup yields CDR1 MNHNS and CDR2 SASEGT. This CDR3 reads CASSELLAGSSYNEQFF. The CDR3 coding sequence is TGTGCCAGCAGTGAATTGCTAGCGGGTAGCTCCTACAATGAGCAGTTCTTC.

This rearrangement joins TRBV7-3 to TRBJ1-2, with TRBD1 matching over 8 bases. Germline CDR1 reads SGHTA; CDR2 reads FQGTGA. This CDR3 is 18 amino acids long. Losses at the gene ends were 5 bases for V and 7 bases for J; bases not matched to a gene: 21. The CDR3 coding sequence is TGTGCCAGCAGCCCTGCCCTGGGGACAGGCCAAGGAAGGGGTGGCTACACCTTC. Amino acids: CASSPALGTGQGRGGYTF. Full variable domain (remainder filled in from reference TRBV7-3 and TRBJ1-2): GAGVSQTPSNKVTEKGKYVELRCDPISGHTALYWYRQSLGQGPEFLIYFQGTGAADDSGLPNDRFFAVRPEGSVSTLKIQRTERGDSAVYLCASSPALGTGQGRGGYTFGSGTRLTVV.

This clone was seen only once. This rearrangement joins TRBV28 to TRBJ2-1, with 8 bases lining up with TRBD1. V was clipped by 2 bases and J by 16 bases; unmatched bases: 10. Germline CDR1 MDHEN, CDR2 SYDVKM. The CDR3 extends over 13 amino acids. CDR3 sequence (DNA): TGTGCCAGCAGTTTACCCCGACAGGGGATGATTTTCTTC. Residues: CASSLPRQGMIFF.

The chain is built from TRBV30 and TRBJ1-5; perhaps TRBD1 as D (6 bases). Germline-derived CDR1 and CDR2 are GTSNPN and SVGIG (reference sequence). Trimming left V 0 bases short and J 6 bases short, with 15 bases between. This CDR3 has 15 residues. The CDR3 loop is CAWSVLGGAGQPQHF. CDR3 DNA sequence: TGTGCCTGGAGTGTACTAGGGGGGGCTGGTCAGCCCCAGCATTTT. The full variable domain, completed using reference TRBV30 and TRBJ1-5, is SQTIHQWPATLVQPVGSPLSLECTVEGTSNPNLYWYRQAAGRGLQLLFYSVGIGQISSEVPQNLSASRPQDRQFILSSKKLLLSDSGFYLCAWSVLGGAGQPQHFGDGTRLSIL.

V and J are TRBV28 and TRBJ2-2; 7 bases agree with TRBD1. V lost 6 bases and J lost 2; bases outside the gene matches: 3. The CDR3 is made up of 14 amino acids. Per germline, CDR1 MDHEN and CDR2 SYDVKM. CDR3 amino acids: CASRRQGNTGELFF. The CDR3 DNA follows: TGTGCCAGCAGACGACAGGGCAACACCGGGGAGCTGTTTTTT.

The chain couples TRBV19 to TRBJ2-2; D call uncertain. Trimming pared 1 base from V and 6 bases from J, leaving 12 bases between. The CDR3 contains 15 residues. Per germline, CDR1 LNHDA and CDR2 SQIVND (reference sequence). The DNA for the CDR3 is TGTGCCAGTAGTATAGGGGCAGTTTCGCCCGGGGAGCTGTTTTTT. Translation: CASSIGAVSPGELFF.

The chain combines TRBV2 with TRBJ2-5; D remains ambiguous. The germline V gene has CDR1 SNHLY and CDR2 FYNNEI. There are 14 residues in the CDR3. V was trimmed by 1 base and J by 3 bases, leaving 9 bases between them. The CDR3 DNA reads as TGTGCCAGCAGTGAAGACCATACAGAAGAGACCCAGTACTTC. Protein: CASSEDHTEETQYF.

The chain carries TRBV5-1 and TRBJ1-1; 11 positions match TRBD1. The CDR3 totals 15 residues. CDR1 and CDR2 from the germline V gene are SGHRS and YFSETQ. With 0 bases clipped from V and 2 bases from J, the junction kept 0 bases outside the gene matches. The CDR3, as DNA: TGCGCCAGCAGCTTGGGGACAGGGGGCAACACTGAAGCTTTCTTT. It codes for CASSLGTGGNTEAFF.

The chain links TRBV18 to TRBJ2-5; 8 nucleotides match TRBD1. The CDR3 is made up of 15 amino acids. V shed 2 bases, J shed 5 bases, and the junction held 7 bases outside the gene matches. From germline, CDR1 is KGHSH and CDR2 LQKENI. The DNA of the CDR3 is TGTGCCAGCTCACCAAACCAGGGGGCGCGGGAGACCCAGTACTTC. It specifies CASSPNQGARETQYF.

The J gene is TRBJ1-1, the V gene TRBV5-1; D not certain. The V end lost 7 bases, the J end lost 0 bases, and 16 bases lay between the germline ends. Germline CDR1 and CDR2: SGHRS and YFSETQ. CDR3 size: 15 residues. CDR3 nucleotides: TGCGCCAGCGAGGAAGGAACCATCATGAACACTGAAGCTTTCTTT. Protein product: CASEEGTIMNTEAFF.

The chain links TRBV5-5 to TRBJ1-1, with a tentative D call TRBD1 (5 bases). Germline-derived CDR1 and CDR2 are SGHKS and YYEKEE (reference sequence). V shed 3 bases and J shed 4 bases, with 10 bases lying between them. The CDR3 sequence is 13 residues long. CDR3 sequence: CASSSKGATEAFF. The CDR3 region has the DNA TGTGCCAGCAGCTCGAAAGGGGCCACTGAAGCTTTCTTT.

This chain connects TRBV15 to TRBJ2-6, with a weak D call TRBD1 (5 bases). The V end was cut by 1 base, the J end by 2 bases, with 12 bases between. This CDR3 region has 17 residues. In germline, CDR1 is LNHNV, CDR2 YYDKDF (reference sequence). The CDR3 reads CATSRGAGLAGANVLTF. The CDR3 nucleotides read TGTGCCACCAGCAGAGGGGCAGGGTTGGCTGGGGCCAACGTCCTGACTTTC. Full variable domain (missing parts from reference TRBV15 and TRBJ2-6): DAMVIQNPRYQVTQFGKPVTLSCSQTLNHNVMYWYQQKSSQAPKLLFHYYDKDFNNEADTPDNFQSRRPNTSFCFLDIRSPGLGDTAMYLCATSRGAGLAGANVLTFGAGSRLTVL.

The rearrangement links TRBV19 to TRBJ2-7; 8 nucleotides align to TRBD1. This CDR3 contains 13 residues. V dropped 4 bases and J dropped 6; count of bases not matched to a gene: 5. The germline gives CDR1 LNHDA, CDR2 SQIVND (reference sequence). CDR3 nucleotides: TGTGCCAGTAGTAGGGACAGGCCGGGCGAGCAGTACTTC. It codes for CASSRDRPGEQYF.